This record covers a single T cell receptor (beta chain). Antigen unknown. This sample stems from a study of vaccination and CD4 T cells after COVID-19. The wider study: Those taking part got two shots of either the BNT162b2 or the mRNA-1273 vaccine. Cultures designated as controls were supplied with a CEFX pool, an HIV-1 Nef pool, or no peptide.

Sample treatment: roughly ten-day PBMC culture with coronavirus spike peptide pools or control peptides (ViraFEST assay). ViraFEST sequenced TCRs after peptide-pool expansion of antigen-specific T cells. The CDR3 contains 16 residues. Trimming left V 0 bases short and J 7 bases short, with 19 bases between. Germline-derived CDR1 and CDR2 are LGHNA and YNFKEQ. Sequenced with the Oncomine TCR Beta short-read assay was DNA taken from cultured CD4+ T cells. DNA came from CD4+ T cells after culture. MiXCR, run by TCRdb on the PCR reads, gives a single entry per CDR3 protein. The table records roughly 8,400 distinct CDR3 sequences, more than 65% of them present only once.

The clonotype was recovered from a human donor who had recovered from COVID-19. The chain recombines TRBV4-2 with TRBJ2-7; D is perhaps TRBD2 (6 bases). The sequenced material came from CD4+ T cells from blood, cultured in vitro. In DNA, the CDR3 is TGTGCCAGCAGCCAAGACGAGTTGGGGACTTCGCGAGAGCAGTACTTC. Its protein product is CASSQDELGTSREQYF.